The 9 T cell receptor beta chains given below trace back to one sample, sequenced in a study of cytomegalovirus exposure and HLA in healthy donors. The PCR ran on 60 Vbeta and 13 Jbeta primers. Generated by immunoSEQ multiplex PCR, the TCRdb table keeps only in-frame clones and is missing some. The sample includes tens of thousands of clones, roughly 80% seen only once; the top ten take approximately 2.1%. What was sequenced was PBMCs. All receptors come from a man in his forties in good health and CMV-seronegative.

The chain combines TRBV5-4 with TRBJ1-2, with D possibly TRBD1 on 6 matching bases. Germline V gene data show CDR1 as SGHNT and CDR2 as YYREEE (reference sequence). The CDR3 loop spans 14 amino acids. The V end was cut by 1 base, the J end by 4 bases, with 11 bases between. The CDR3 DNA reads as TGTGCCAGCAGCTTGTGGGGGCGCGGCTATGGCTACACCTTC. This translates into CASSLWGRGYGYTF.

The chain has TRBV5-1 and TRBJ1-5; 7 bases are shared with TRBD1. J gave up 2 bases and V 7 bases, and 6 bases lay outside the gene matches. The germline CDR1 and CDR2 sequences are SGHRS and YFSETQ. The CDR3 loop spans 14 amino acids. CDR3 DNA sequence: TGCGCCAGCTCCCCAGGGGGAGGCAATCAGCCCCAGCATTTT. It codes for CASSPGGGNQPQHF.

The V and J genes are TRBV5-1 and TRBJ2-7; 7 nucleotides line up with TRBD2. The CDR3 is made up of 14 amino acids. Germline V gene data show CDR1 as SGHRS and CDR2 as YFSETQ. Trimming removed 7 bases from V and 1 base from J; junction bases left unmatched: 8. The CDR3 loop is CASGPGGVSYEQYF. The CDR3 coding sequence is TGCGCCAGCGGCCCGGGGGGAGTTTCCTACGAGCAGTACTTC.

The J gene is TRBJ1-2, the V gene TRBV5-4; weak D call: TRBD1 (5 bases). Trimming took 2 bases from V and 2 from J, leaving 7 bases between them. CDR1 and CDR2 from the germline V gene are SGHNT and YYREEE (reference sequence). The CDR3 is 13 amino acids. CDR3 nucleotide sequence: TGTGCCAGCAGCTTCAGACAGAACTATGGCTACACCTTC. Its protein product is CASSFRQNYGYTF.

This clone showed up just a few times. This chain connects TRBV10-2 to TRBJ2-7; TRBD1 matches 7 bases. The CDR3 has 14 amino acids. Looked up from germline, CDR1 is WSHSY and CDR2 is SAAADI. V shed 3 bases, J shed 2 bases, and the junction held 4 bases outside the gene matches. The CDR3 protein is CASSDRGLPYEQYF. The CDR3 DNA reads as TGCGCCAGCAGTGACAGGGGGTTACCCTACGAGCAGTACTTC.

J is TRBJ1-5 and V is TRBV30; 11 nucleotides agree with TRBD1. V lost 1 base to trimming and J lost 8 bases; unmatched junction nucleotides: 10. Per germline, CDR1 GTSNPN and CDR2 SVGIG (reference sequence). The CDR3 has 16 residues. The CDR3 DNA is TGTGCCTGGAGTGGTCTAGGAGGACAGGGGGCTAAGCCCCAGCATTTT. It is translated as CAWSGLGGQGAKPQHF. Combining the CDR3 with reference TRBV30 and TRBJ1-5 gives the whole variable domain SQTIHQWPATLVQPVGSPLSLECTVEGTSNPNLYWYRQAAGRGLQLLFYSVGIGQISSEVPQNLSASRPQDRQFILSSKKLLLSDSGFYLCAWSGLGGQGAKPQHFGDGTRLSIL.

This chain uses TRBV5-4 with TRBJ1-5; D not certain. In germline, CDR1 is SGHNT, CDR2 YYREEE (reference sequence). The CDR3 extends over 14 amino acids. Trimming took off 0 bases at V and 5 bases at J, with 9 bases between the two ends. The CDR3: CASSLAGKDQPQHF. CDR3 coding DNA: TGTGCCAGCAGCTTGGCCGGGAAGGATCAGCCCCAGCATTTT.

Only a few counts were recorded for this clone. The chain employs TRBV2 and TRBJ2-3; the D gene is possibly TRBD2 (6 bases). The CDR3 totals 16 residues. V was shortened by 3 bases and J by 0 bases, with 13 bases between the two germline ends. Germline CDR1 is SNHLY and CDR2 is FYNNEI. CDR3 sequence reads: CASSEEGGASTDTQYF. The CDR3 DNA follows: TGTGCCAGCAGTGAGGAAGGCGGGGCTAGCACAGATACGCAGTATTTT. Filled out from reference TRBV2 and TRBJ2-3, the complete variable domain reads EPEVTQTPSHQVTQMGQEVILRCVPISNHLYFYWYRQILGQKVEFLVSFYNNEISEKSEIFDDQFSVERPDGSNFTLKIRSTKLEDSAMYFCASSEEGGASTDTQYFGPGTRLTVL.

This clone was found once. This chain connects TRBV6-1 to TRBJ2-1, with TRBD2 as a possible D gene (6 bases). The germline CDR1 and CDR2 sequences are MNHNS and SASEGT. Trimming shortened V by 1 base and J by 2 bases, and 9 bases separated the two germline ends. The CDR3 covers 15 residues. CDR3 nucleotides: TGTGCCAGCAGTGAAGGTGGAGGGACCTACAATGAGCAGTTCTTC. Amino acid sequence: CASSEGGGTYNEQFF.